This TCR beta chain comes out of a study of CD4 T cells in relation to SARS-CoV-2 and coronaviruses. Study overall: ViraFEST: approximately 10-day antigen culture of PBMCs, then TCR beta CDR3 sequencing. The negative reference was HIV-1 Nef peptide pool or peptide-free culture.

For this clone: Its antigen is not identified.

The assay was immunoSEQ multiplex PCR, and TCRdb's table has in-frame clones only and misses some. The table includes just over 25,000 clones, roughly four fifths detected once. CD4+ T cells from unexposed donors were obtained before the COVID-19 pandemic (2011-2018). The cells were cultured for under 13 days before CD4+ T cells were isolated. Testing used SARS-CoV-2 S/N and four cold-coronavirus spikes on unexposed-donor CD4+ T cells, cells permitting. Trimming cost V 2 bases and J 3 bases, with 16 bases left between them. The CDR3 is 16 amino acids. Per germline, CDR1 KGHSH and CDR2 LQKENI. This chain links TRBV18 with TRBJ1-2; D perhaps matches TRBD1 (5 bases). This TCR was recovered from a human donor in good health. Sequencing used CD4+ T cells from PBMCs, cultured in vitro. CDR3 residues: CASSPGIGAADYGYTF. As DNA, the CDR3 is TGTGCCAGCTCACCAGGAATCGGGGCCGCTGACTATGGCTACACCTTC. The full variable domain, completed using reference TRBV18 and TRBJ1-2, is NAGVMQNPRHLVRRRGQEARLRCSPMKGHSHVYWYRQLPEEGLKFMVYLQKENIIDESGMPKERFSAEFPKEGPSILRIQQVVRGDSAAYFCASSPGIGAADYGYTFGSGTRLTVV.